The rows below give T cell receptor beta chains drawn from one sample of a study of human T cells and chemical hapten exposure. TCRdb reprocessed the RACE reads via MiXCR and lists one record per CDR3 protein. This sample has approximately 85,000 distinct CDR3 sequences, with more than 8.5% found just once. The source material was whole blood, sampled in connection with sensitization to the hapten diphenylcyclopropenone (DPC). The receptors here all came from a woman in her twenties or thirties with alopecia areata. Some clones in this sample may be carry-over from other donors' samples. CDR3s include the opening cysteine and the closing phenylalanine or tryptophan. D genes are given only for firm matches. Clone size is stated in some rows and not others, as once, few, many or a class when expanded.

>many|TRBV20-1|TRBD2|TRBJ2-7
TGCAGTGCTAGGGGGACTAGGGTCGTCGAGCAGTACTTC
CSARGTRVVEQYF
>many|TRBV6-2/TRBV6-3|TRBD1|TRBJ2-1
TGTGCCAGCAGGACCGGGACAGGGAAATTCAATGAGCAGTTCTTC
CASRTGTGKFNEQFF
>many|TRBV20-1|NA|TRBJ2-1
TGCAGTGCTAGAGGCAGGTCCTTAACCTACAATGAGCAGTTCTTC
CSARGRSLTYNEQFF
>NA|TRBV28|NA|TRBJ2-1
TGTGCCAGCAGTTTAGCCGGGACGGCGGTATTCTTC
CASSLAGTAVFF
>few|TRBV30|NA|TRBJ2-5
TGTGCCTGGGCTAGGCAAGAGACCCAGTACTTC
CAWARQETQYF
>many|TRBV9|NA|TRBJ2-3
TGTGCCAGCAGCGTCGCTAGCACAGATACGCAGTATTTT
CASSVASTDTQYF
>many|TRBV29-1|NA|TRBJ2-1
TGCAGCGTTGCTCTATTGGGGTACAATGAGCAGTTCTTC
CSVALLGYNEQFF
>many|TRBV4-3|NA|TRBJ1-2
TGCGCCAGCAGCCAAGAAACAGTGGCGGGATATGGCTACACCTTC
CASSQETVAGYGYTF
>many|TRBV6-5|TRBD1|TRBJ2-3
TGTGCCAGTAAAGGGGGCGCAAACGACTATTTT
CASKGGANDYF
>many|TRBV11-2|TRBD1|TRBJ2-1
TGTGCCAGCAGCTTAGGTGCAGGGGGCTACAATGAGCAGTTCTTC
CASSLGAGGYNEQFF
>NA|TRBV18|NA|TRBJ1-3
TGTGCCAGCTCACCTACCGGTGCGCAGTGGGATGGAAACACCATATATTTT
CASSPTGAQWDGNTIYF
>few|TRBV7-8|TRBD2|TRBJ2-5
TGTGCCAGCAGCTTCGGCAGGGAGGGGGAGACCCAGTACTTC
CASSFGREGETQYF
>NA|TRBV7-3|NA|TRBJ1-1
TGTGCCAGCAGCGTAGACAGGTACGCTGAAGCTTTCTTT
CASSVDRYAEAFF
>once|TRBV29-1|NA|TRBJ1-1
TGCAGCGTTCTAAACACTGAAGCTTTCTTT
CSVLNTEAFF
>many|TRBV7-8|NA|TRBJ1-2
TGTGCCAGCAGCGGACGACTAGCAGGGCGAAGAGGCTACACCTTC
CASSGRLAGRRGYTF
>many|TRBV7-9|TRBD2|TRBJ2-1
TGTGCCAGCAGCGGCGGGACTAGCGTTGGCAATGAGCAGTTCTTC
CASSGGTSVGNEQFF
>NA|TRBV5-1|NA|TRBJ1-1
TGCGCCAGCAGCTTCCGACAGAACACTGAAGCTTTCTTT
CASSFRQNTEAFF
>few|TRBV9|NA|TRBJ2-7
TGTGCCAGCAGCGTAGGGCTAGCCAGGAACGAGCAGTACTTC
CASSVGLARNEQYF
>few|TRBV29-1|TRBD1|TRBJ1-4
TGCAGCGCTAAATACAGGGGGAGAGCTGAAAAACTGTTTTTT
CSAKYRGRAEKLFF
>many|TRBV20-1|NA|TRBJ1-5
TGCAGTGCTAGACCAGGTAGCAATCAGCCCCAGCATTTT
CSARPGSNQPQHF
>NA|TRBV15|NA|TRBJ1-6
TGTGCCACCAGCAGAGATCGGGCAGCTAATTCACCCCTCCACTTT
CATSRDRAANSPLHF
>many|TRBV11-2|TRBD1|TRBJ2-5
TGTGCCAGCAGCAGTGGACAGGACCGTTGGACCCAGTACTTC
CASSSGQDRWTQYF
>many|TRBV6-2/TRBV6-3|TRBD2|TRBJ2-1
TGTGCCAGCAGTGGGACTAGACTCAATGAGCAGTTCTTC
CASSGTRLNEQFF
>NA|TRBV5-4|TRBD2|TRBJ2-2
TGTGCCAGCGGGACTAGCGGGAGGGCCGACACCGGGGAGCTGTTTTTT
CASGTSGRADTGELFF
>many|TRBV12-3/TRBV12-4|TRBD2|TRBJ2-1
TGTGCCAGCAGTTTGCGGCTAGCGGAGTACAATGAGCAGTTCTTC
CASSLRLAEYNEQFF
>NA|TRBV10-2|NA|TRBJ2-3
TGCGCCAGCAGGGAAGGATTGGCAGATACGCAGTATTTT
CASREGLADTQYF
>many|TRBV6-2/TRBV6-3|NA|TRBJ2-7
TGTGCCAGCAGCCCCTCGGGGACAATGAGCTACGAGCAGTACTTC
CASSPSGTMSYEQYF
>few|TRBV24-1|NA|TRBJ2-5
TGTGCCACCAGTCCCCGGTCCCAAGAGACCCAGTACTTC
CATSPRSQETQYF
>many|TRBV7-7|NA|TRBJ2-2
TGTGCCAGCAGTCCGATGCTAGGACAGAGAAACACCGGGGAGCTGTTTTTT
CASSPMLGQRNTGELFF
>many|TRBV20-1|TRBD1|TRBJ2-1
TGCAGTGCCATGGACAGGAGCAATGAGCAGTTCTTC
CSAMDRSNEQFF
>many|TRBV4-3|TRBD2|TRBJ2-2
TGCGCCAGCAGCCAGGCGGGAGGGGGCTGGAGCACCGGGGAGCTGTTTTTT
CASSQAGGGWSTGELFF
>many|TRBV7-9|TRBD2|TRBJ2-2
TGTGCCAGCAGCACGAATAGCGGGTCCCCTTTCGGGGAGCTGTTTTTT
CASSTNSGSPFGELFF
>many|TRBV19|NA|TRBJ2-2
TGTGCCAGTAGTATTCTCCCCGGGGCGAACACCGGGGAGCTGTTTTTT
CASSILPGANTGELFF
>many|TRBV7-2|NA|TRBJ2-3
TGTGCCAGCAGCCAAGCAGGCACAGATACGCAGTATTTT
CASSQAGTDTQYF
>many|TRBV6-1|NA|TRBJ2-3
TGTGCCAGCAGTGAAGGAAGGTGGGAAACAGATACGCAGTATTTT
CASSEGRWETDTQYF
>many|TRBV5-1|NA|TRBJ2-5
TGCGCCAGCAGCCGGACGAGAGGGGCGAGCGAGACCCAGTACTTC
CASSRTRGASETQYF
>few|TRBV23-1|TRBD1|TRBJ2-5
TGCGCCAGCAGTTACCGGGACAGGGGGAACCCCCGGTACCAAGAGACCCAGTACTTC
CASSYRDRGNPRYQETQYF
>few|TRBV7-2|NA|TRBJ1-2
TGTGCCAGCAGCTTACCGGGACGGCAAGATGGCTACACCTTC
CASSLPGRQDGYTF
>NA|TRBV12-5|TRBD1|TRBJ1-5
TGTGCTAGTGGTTTGGGGACAGGGGATCAGCCCCAGCATTTT
CASGLGTGDQPQHF
>many|TRBV12-3/TRBV12-4|NA|TRBJ1-4
TGTGCCAGCAGTCCGGACAGTGGGTCGGGGGAAAAACTGTTTTTT
CASSPDSGSGEKLFF
>many|TRBV4-3|NA|TRBJ2-7
TGCGCCAGCAGCCAAGAATCCGGTTACTCCTACGAGCAGTACTTC
CASSQESGYSYEQYF
>few|TRBV20-1|NA|TRBJ2-3
TGCAGTGCGCCGGGACTCAGCACAGATACGCAGTATTTT
CSAPGLSTDTQYF
>NA|TRBV18|NA|TRBJ2-1
TGTGCCAGCTCACCCTCGGCCCCTGAGCAGTTCTTC
CASSPSAPEQFF
>NA|TRBV29-1|NA|TRBJ1-2
TGCAGCGTTGAAGATCGGATCGGGGTTGGCTACACCTTC
CSVEDRIGVGYTF
>many|TRBV2|NA|TRBJ1-6
TGTGCCAGCACCTTACCGGGACAATCGACCTCCTATAATTCACCCCTCCACTTT
CASTLPGQSTSYNSPLHF
>many|TRBV7-3|NA|TRBJ1-1
TGTGCCAGCAGCTCCTCAGGAAGCGACACTGAAGCTTTCTTT
CASSSSGSDTEAFF
>many|TRBV7-2|NA|TRBJ1-5
TGTGCCAGCAGCTTAGCGGTCGGTGGAAGGCCCCAGCATTTT
CASSLAVGGRPQHF
>NA|TRBV18|NA|TRBJ2-1
TGTGCCAGCTCTCCCGGGAACCGAGAATACAATGAGCAGTTCTTC
CASSPGNREYNEQFF